This T cell receptor beta chain was captured by sequencing in a study of shared clonotypes between healthy human individuals. The germline gives CDR1 SGDLS, CDR2 YYNGEE. The CDR3 length is 15 residues. Trimming shortened V by 1 base and J by 3 bases, and 11 bases separated the two germline ends. Here immunoSEQ multiplex PCR was the method, and the copy in TCRdb shows in-frame clones only, minus some. The table has more than 1,200,000 clones, just under 99% seen once; the top ten hold roughly 0.36%. The sample consisted of naive CD4+ T cells sorted from blood. The subset here: CD45RA+ positively selected. The chain employs TRBV9 and TRBJ2-1, with D possibly matching TRBD2 (5 bases). The origin of this receptor is a man younger than 40 in good health. The CDR3 DNA follows: TGTGCCAGCAGCGTAACCCAGACTAACTACAATGAGCAGTTCTTC. It codes for CASSVTQTNYNEQFF. Supplemented by reference TRBV9 and TRBJ2-1, the full variable domain reads DSGVTQTPKHLITATGQRVTLRCSPRSGDLSVYWYQQSLDQGLQFLIQYYNGEERAKGNILERFSAQQFPDLHSELNLSSLELGDSALYFCASSVTQTNYNEQFFGPGTRLTVL.